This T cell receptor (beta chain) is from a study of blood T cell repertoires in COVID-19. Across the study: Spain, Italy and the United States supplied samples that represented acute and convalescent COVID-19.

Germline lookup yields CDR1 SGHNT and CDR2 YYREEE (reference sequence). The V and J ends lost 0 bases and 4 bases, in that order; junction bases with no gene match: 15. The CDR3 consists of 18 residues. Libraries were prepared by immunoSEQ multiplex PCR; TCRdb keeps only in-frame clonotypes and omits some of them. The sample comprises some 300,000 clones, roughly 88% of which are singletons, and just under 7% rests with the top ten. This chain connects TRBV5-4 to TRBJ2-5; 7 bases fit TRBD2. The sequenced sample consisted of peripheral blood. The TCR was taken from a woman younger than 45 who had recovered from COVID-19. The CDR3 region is CASSLDYVGLGLGETQYF. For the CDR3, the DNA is TGTGCCAGCAGCTTGGATTACGTTGGTTTAGGACTAGGAGAGACCCAGTACTTC. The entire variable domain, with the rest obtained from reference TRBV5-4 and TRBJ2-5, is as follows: ETGVTQSPTHLIKTRGQQVTLRCSSQSGHNTVSWYQQALGQGPQFIFQYYREEENGRGNFPPRFSGLQFPNYSSELNVNALELDDSALYLCASSLDYVGLGLGETQYFGPGTRLLVL.